The clone carrying this T cell receptor (beta chain) was recorded at least ten times. Its antigen is not known. Time point given: pre-sensitization, week 0. Treatment indicated: therapeutic diphenylcyclopropenone sensitization with weekly scalp DPC. The data were taken from a study of human T cells and chemical hapten exposure. Study-level points and caveats: The formation of large CDR3 similarity clusters by expanded TCRs significantly exceeded that of controls.

Trimming took off 0 bases at V and 8 bases at J, with 13 bases between the two ends. This CDR3 comprises 15 residues. Germline lookup yields CDR1 LGHNA and CDR2 YSLEER. One entry per CDR3 protein, called by TCRdb with MiXCR from the RACE reads. The table lists approximately 79,000 distinct CDR3 sequences, 8.5% of them singletons. This receptor was taken from a man in his forties with alopecia areata. Some clones in this sample may be carry-over from other donors' samples. This material consisted of whole blood, taken in connection with sensitization to the hapten diphenylcyclopropenone (DPC). The chain combines TRBV4-3 with TRBJ1-4, with D maybe TRBD1 (5 bases). This chain's CDR3 is CASSQEGQGGEKLFF. The DNA of the CDR3 is TGCGCCAGCAGCCAAGAAGGGCAGGGAGGGGAAAAACTGTTTTTT.